Following are 8 T cell receptor beta chains from one sample sequenced in a study of T cells in narcolepsy. TCRdb keeps only in-frame clones here, not all; method: immunoSEQ multiplex PCR. The sample has tens of thousands of clones; roughly four fifths are singletons. The source material was memory (CD45RA-) CD4+ T cells from blood. Every receptor here comes from a human donor in good health.

The chain is built from TRBV5-4 and TRBJ1-2; possible D gene TRBD1, 5 bases. V dropped 2 bases and J dropped 4 bases, with 15 bases sitting between them. There are 15 residues in the CDR3. Germline V gives CDR1 SGHNT, CDR2 YYREEE (reference sequence). For the CDR3, the DNA is TGTGCCAGCAGCTTTGCACCCTCCGGGACCTATGGCTACACCTTC. Its translation is CASSFAPSGTYGYTF. The full variable domain, with the rest looked up from reference TRBV5-4 and TRBJ1-2, is ETGVTQSPTHLIKTRGQQVTLRCSSQSGHNTVSWYQQALGQGPQFIFQYYREEENGRGNFPPRFSGLQFPNYSSELNVNALELDDSALYLCASSFAPSGTYGYTFGSGTRLTVV.

The V and J genes are TRBV11-2 and TRBJ1-4; the D is unclear. The CDR3 totals 14 residues. Germline CDR1 SGHAT, CDR2 FQNNGV. The V end was cut by 1 base, the J end by 8 bases, with 11 bases between. CDR3 sequence (DNA): TGTGCCAGCAGCTTAGTTAACCTGGGGGAAAAACTGTTTTTT. Amino acid sequence: CASSLVNLGEKLFF.

The chain recombines TRBV2 with TRBJ1-3; maybe TRBD1 (6 bases). The germline V gene has CDR1 SNHLY and CDR2 FYNNEI. This CDR3 has 17 amino acids. V lost 5 bases to trimming and J lost 0 bases, with 17 bases between them. The CDR3 DNA sequence: TGTGCCAGCAGTCTGGGGTCGACAGGACTCTCTGGAAACACCATATATTTT. Translation gives CASSLGSTGLSGNTIYF.

There are a few counts of this clone. The chain joins TRBV10-1 to TRBJ2-3; 12 bases map to TRBD2. Germline loops: CDR1 WNHNN, CDR2 SYGVQD (reference sequence). The junction had 11 bases not matched to a gene; V was cut back by 2 bases and J by 8 bases. The CDR3 has 17 amino acids. CDR3 region: CASSETKILAGGPTQYF. The CDR3 nucleotides read TGCGCCAGCAGTGAGACAAAAATTCTAGCGGGGGGGCCTACGCAGTATTTT.

The V gene is TRBV4-1, the J gene TRBJ2-7, with D maybe TRBD1 (5 bases). The length of the CDR3 is 14 residues. Between the trimmed V and J ends, which lost 1 base and 3 bases, there was a span of 10 bases. Germline V gene lookup returns CDR1 MGHRA and CDR2 YSYEKL. The CDR3 reads CASSQGGRSYEQYF. In nucleotides, the CDR3 is TGCGCCAGCAGCCAAGGGGGCAGAAGCTACGAGCAGTACTTC.

J is TRBJ2-6 and V is TRBV6-4, with D possibly being TRBD2 (7 bases). This CDR3 has 16 amino acids. Trimming took off 5 bases at V and 3 bases at J, with 14 bases between the two ends. In germline, CDR1 is MRHNA, CDR2 SNTAGT. For the CDR3, the DNA is TGTGCCAGCAGTCCACGGGGGGCAGGTGGGGCCAACGTCCTGACTTTC. Amino acids: CASSPRGAGGANVLTF.

CDR3 sequence reads: CASSQDPHISQPQHF. The CDR3 DNA reads as TGCGCCAGCAGCCAAGATCCACATATTAGTCAGCCCCAGCATTTT. This rearrangement joins TRBV4-3 to TRBJ1-5; no clear D. The ends were cut back, 0 bases at V and 6 bases at J, with 12 bases in the middle. Germline lookup yields CDR1 LGHNA and CDR2 YSLEER. This CDR3 region has 15 residues.

CDR3 nucleotide sequence: TGTGCCAGCAGTTTCGGAATGAAGGGCAGGGGTTCACCCCTCCACTTT. This translates into CASSFGMKGRGSPLHF. The chain joins TRBV28 to TRBJ1-6; maybe TRBD1 (6 bases). The germline CDR1 and CDR2 sequences are MDHEN and SYDVKM. CDR3 length: 16 residues. The germline V and J ends were trimmed by 3 bases and 9 bases, with 18 bases remaining between them.